This T cell receptor beta chain was identified during a study of blood T cells in healthy people across ages. Study-level background: Template switching captured about one barcoded beta molecule per two T cells.

Per individual sample, total RNA of at least 6 micrograms was extracted. Findings and limits, study-wide: Whereas aged donors had fewer naive CD4+ cells, long-lived donors had more of them and higher diversity.

Primers used in a second PCR of roughly 6 to 12 cycles were a sample-barcoded 5' primer and a J-beta primer mix. TCRdb independently ran MiXCR on the 5' RACE reads; one entry per CDR3 protein. The sample contains roughly 680,000 distinct CDR3 sequences, more than 45% of which appear only once. This CDR3 is built from 16 residues. The V gene lost 2 bases and the J gene lost 8 bases, with 19 bases spanning the gap. This clonotype turned up a few times. Antigen: not known. A much larger clone sits a single nucleotide away, making a read error possible. This sequence joins TRBV12-3 or TRBV12-4 and TRBJ2-1; no reliable D call. The receptor was derived from an elderly woman in good health. Sequencing was done on a sample of blood. CDR3 sequence (DNA): TGTGCCAGCAGTTTATTAGGTGTTTCCCTTATCGATGAGCAGTTCTTC. Amino acids: CASSLLGVSLIDEQFF.